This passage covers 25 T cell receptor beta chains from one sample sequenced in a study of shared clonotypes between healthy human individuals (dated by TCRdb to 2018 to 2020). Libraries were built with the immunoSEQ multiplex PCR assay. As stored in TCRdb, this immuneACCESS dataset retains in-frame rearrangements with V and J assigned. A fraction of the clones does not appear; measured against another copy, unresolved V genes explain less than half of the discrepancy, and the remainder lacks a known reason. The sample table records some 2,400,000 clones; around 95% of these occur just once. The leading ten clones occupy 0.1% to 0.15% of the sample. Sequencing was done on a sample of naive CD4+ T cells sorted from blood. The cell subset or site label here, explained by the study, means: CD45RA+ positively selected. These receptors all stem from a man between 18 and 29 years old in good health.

CDR3 in amino acids: CASSLWPSFFGTGTTEETQYF. The CDR3 DNA is TGTGCCAGCAGTTTATGGCCTTCGTTCTTTGGGACAGGGACAACGGAAGAGACCCAGTACTTC. J is TRBJ2-5 and V is TRBV28; 9 nucleotides align to TRBD1. CDR1 is MDHEN and CDR2 is SYDVKM in the germline V gene. Trimming took 0 bases from V and 3 from J; bases not matched to a gene: 20. This CDR3 comprises 21 residues.

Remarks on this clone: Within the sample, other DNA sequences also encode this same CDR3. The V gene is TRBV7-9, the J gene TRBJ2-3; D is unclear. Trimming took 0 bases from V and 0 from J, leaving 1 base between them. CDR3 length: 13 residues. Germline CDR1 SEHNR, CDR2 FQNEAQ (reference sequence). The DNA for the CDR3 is TGTGCCAGCAGCTTAGCCAGCACAGATACGCAGTATTTT. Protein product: CASSLASTDTQYF. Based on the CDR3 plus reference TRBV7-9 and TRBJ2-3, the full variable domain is DTGVSQNPRHKITKRGQNVTFRCDPISEHNRLYWYRQTLGQGPEFLTYFQNEAQLEKSRLLSDRFSAERPKGSFSTLEIQRTEQGDSAMYLCASSLASTDTQYFGPGTRLTVL.

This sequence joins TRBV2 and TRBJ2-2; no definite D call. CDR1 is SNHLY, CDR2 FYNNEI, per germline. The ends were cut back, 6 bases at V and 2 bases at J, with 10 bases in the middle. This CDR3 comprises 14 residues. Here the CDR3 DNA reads TGTGCCAGCAGACTTAACATAAACACCGGGGAGCTGTTTTTT. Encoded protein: CASRLNINTGELFF.

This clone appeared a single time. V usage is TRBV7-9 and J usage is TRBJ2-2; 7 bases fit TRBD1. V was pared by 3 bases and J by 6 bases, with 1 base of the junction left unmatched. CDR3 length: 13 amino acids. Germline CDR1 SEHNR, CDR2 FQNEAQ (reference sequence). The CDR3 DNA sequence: TGTGCCAGCAGCTTTGGACAGGCCGGGGAGCTGTTTTTT. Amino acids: CASSFGQAGELFF.

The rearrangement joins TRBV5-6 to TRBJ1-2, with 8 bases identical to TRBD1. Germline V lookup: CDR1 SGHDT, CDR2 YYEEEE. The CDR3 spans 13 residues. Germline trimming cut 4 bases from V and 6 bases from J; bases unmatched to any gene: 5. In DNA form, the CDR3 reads TGTGCCAGCAGCGCGGACAGGGAGCATGGCTACACCTTC. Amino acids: CASSADREHGYTF.

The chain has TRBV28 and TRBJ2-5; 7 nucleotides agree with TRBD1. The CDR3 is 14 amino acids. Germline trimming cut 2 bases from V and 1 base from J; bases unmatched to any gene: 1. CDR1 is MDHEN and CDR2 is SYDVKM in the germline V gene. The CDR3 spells CASSLEGAQETQYF. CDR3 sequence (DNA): TGTGCCAGCAGTTTAGAGGGGGCCCAAGAGACCCAGTACTTC.

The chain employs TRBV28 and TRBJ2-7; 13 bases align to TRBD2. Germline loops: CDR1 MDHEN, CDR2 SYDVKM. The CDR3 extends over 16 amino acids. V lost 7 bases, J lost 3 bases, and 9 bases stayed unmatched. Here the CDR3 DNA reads TGTGCCAGCATCGGGACTAGCGGGATCGGGGGCTACGAGCAGTACTTC. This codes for CASIGTSGIGGYEQYF.

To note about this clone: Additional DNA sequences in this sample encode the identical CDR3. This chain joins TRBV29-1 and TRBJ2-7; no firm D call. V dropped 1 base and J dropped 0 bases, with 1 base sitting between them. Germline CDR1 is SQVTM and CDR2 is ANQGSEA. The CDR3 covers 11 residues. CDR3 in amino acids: CSVEVSYEQYF. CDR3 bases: TGCAGCGTTGAAGTCTCCTACGAGCAGTACTTC.

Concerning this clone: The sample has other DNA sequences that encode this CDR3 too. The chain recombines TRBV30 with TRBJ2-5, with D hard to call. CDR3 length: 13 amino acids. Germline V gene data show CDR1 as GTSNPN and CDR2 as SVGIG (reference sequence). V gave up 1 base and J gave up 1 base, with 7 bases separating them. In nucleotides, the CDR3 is TGTGCCTGGAGTGGTGGCCTCCAAGAGACCCAGTACTTC. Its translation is CAWSGGLQETQYF.

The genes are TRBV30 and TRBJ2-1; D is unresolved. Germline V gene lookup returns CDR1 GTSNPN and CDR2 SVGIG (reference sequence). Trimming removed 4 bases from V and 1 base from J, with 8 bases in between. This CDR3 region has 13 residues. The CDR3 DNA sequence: TGTGCCTGGACAACCCGGTCCTACAATGAGCAGTTCTTC. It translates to CAWTTRSYNEQFF.

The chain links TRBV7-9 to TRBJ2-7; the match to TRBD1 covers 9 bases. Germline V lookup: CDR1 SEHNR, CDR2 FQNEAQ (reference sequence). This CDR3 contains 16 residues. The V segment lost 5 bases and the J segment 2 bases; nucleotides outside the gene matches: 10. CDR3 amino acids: CASSRPGTGLPYEQYF. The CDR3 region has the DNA TGTGCCAGCAGCAGACCCGGGACAGGGCTCCCCTACGAGCAGTACTTC. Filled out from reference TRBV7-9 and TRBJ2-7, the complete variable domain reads DTGVSQNPRHKITKRGQNVTFRCDPISEHNRLYWYRQTLGQGPEFLTYFQNEAQLEKSRLLSDRFSAERPKGSFSTLEIQRTEQGDSAMYLCASSRPGTGLPYEQYFGPGTRLTVT.

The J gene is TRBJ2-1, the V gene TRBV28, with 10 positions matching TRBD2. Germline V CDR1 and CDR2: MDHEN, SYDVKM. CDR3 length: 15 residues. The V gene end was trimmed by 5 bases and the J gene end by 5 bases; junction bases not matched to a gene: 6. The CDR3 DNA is TGTGCCAGCAGTCCCGGACTAGCGGCGAACAATGAGCAGTTCTTC. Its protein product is CASSPGLAANNEQFF.

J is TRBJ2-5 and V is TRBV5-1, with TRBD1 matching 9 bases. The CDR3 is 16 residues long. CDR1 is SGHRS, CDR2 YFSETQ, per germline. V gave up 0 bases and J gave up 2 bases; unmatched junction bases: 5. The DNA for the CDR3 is TGCGCCAGCAGCTTGGCAATAGGGACAGGGCAAGAGACCCAGTACTTC. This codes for CASSLAIGTGQETQYF.

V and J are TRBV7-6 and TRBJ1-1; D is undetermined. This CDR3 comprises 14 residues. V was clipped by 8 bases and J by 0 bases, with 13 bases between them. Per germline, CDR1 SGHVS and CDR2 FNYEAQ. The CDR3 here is CASSKGNMNTEAFF. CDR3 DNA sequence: TGTGCCAGCTCCAAAGGGAATATGAACACTGAAGCTTTCTTT.

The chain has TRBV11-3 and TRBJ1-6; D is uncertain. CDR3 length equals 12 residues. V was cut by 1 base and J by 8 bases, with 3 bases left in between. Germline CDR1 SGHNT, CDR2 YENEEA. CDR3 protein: CASSLGDSPLHF. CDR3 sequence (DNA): TGTGCCAGCAGCTTAGGGGATTCACCCCTCCACTTT.

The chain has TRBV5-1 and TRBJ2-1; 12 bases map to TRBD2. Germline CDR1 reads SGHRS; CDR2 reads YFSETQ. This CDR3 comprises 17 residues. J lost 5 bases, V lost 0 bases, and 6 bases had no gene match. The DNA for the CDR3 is TGCGCCAGCAGCTTGGTCCAGACTAGCGGGGGCGACAATGAGCAGTTCTTC. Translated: CASSLVQTSGGDNEQFF.

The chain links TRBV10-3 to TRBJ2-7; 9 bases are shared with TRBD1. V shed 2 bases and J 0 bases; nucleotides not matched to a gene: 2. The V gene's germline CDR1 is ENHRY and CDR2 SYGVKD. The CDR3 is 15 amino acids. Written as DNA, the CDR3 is TGTGCCATCAGTGAGCCGGACAGGGGCTCCTACGAGCAGTACTTC. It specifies CAISEPDRGSYEQYF.

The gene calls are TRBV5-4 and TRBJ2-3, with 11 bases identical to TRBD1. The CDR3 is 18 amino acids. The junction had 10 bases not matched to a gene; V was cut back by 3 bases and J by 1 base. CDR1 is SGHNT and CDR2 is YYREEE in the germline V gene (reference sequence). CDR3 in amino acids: CASSSGPGQGDGTDTQYF. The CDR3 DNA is TGTGCCAGCAGCTCTGGTCCGGGACAGGGGGATGGCACAGATACGCAGTATTTT.

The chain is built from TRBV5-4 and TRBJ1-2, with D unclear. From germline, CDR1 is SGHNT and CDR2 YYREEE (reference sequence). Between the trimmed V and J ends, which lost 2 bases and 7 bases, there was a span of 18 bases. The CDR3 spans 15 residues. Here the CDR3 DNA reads TGTGCCAGCAGCTTAAATATAGGGAATCGGCCTGGCTACACCTTC. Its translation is CASSLNIGNRPGYTF.

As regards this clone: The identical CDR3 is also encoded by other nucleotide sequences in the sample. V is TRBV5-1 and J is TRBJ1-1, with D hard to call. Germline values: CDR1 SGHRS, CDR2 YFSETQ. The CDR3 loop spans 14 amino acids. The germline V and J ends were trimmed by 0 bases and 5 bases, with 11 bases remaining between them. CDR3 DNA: TGCGCCAGCAGCTTGGACCGGGGATTGACTGAAGCTTTCTTT. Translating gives CASSLDRGLTEAFF.

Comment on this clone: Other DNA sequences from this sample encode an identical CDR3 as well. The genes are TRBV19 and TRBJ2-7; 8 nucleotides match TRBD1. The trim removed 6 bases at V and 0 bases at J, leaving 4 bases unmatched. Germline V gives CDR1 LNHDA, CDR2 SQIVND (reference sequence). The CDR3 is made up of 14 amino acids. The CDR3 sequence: CASRRDRSSYEQYF. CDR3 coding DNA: TGTGCCAGTAGGCGGGACAGGTCCTCCTACGAGCAGTACTTC.

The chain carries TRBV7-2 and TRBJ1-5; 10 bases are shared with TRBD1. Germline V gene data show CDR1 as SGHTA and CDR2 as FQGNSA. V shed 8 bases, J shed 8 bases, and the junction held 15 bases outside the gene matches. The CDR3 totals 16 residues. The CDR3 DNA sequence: TGTGCCAGCCGGGCAGGGGACAGGGGACCCGGGGAGCCCCAGCATTTT. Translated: CASRAGDRGPGEPQHF.

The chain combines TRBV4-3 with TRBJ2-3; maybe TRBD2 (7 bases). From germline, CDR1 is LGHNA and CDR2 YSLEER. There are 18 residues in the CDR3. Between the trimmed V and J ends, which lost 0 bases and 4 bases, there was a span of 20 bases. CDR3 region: CASSQDLAGGAHPDTQYF. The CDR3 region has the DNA TGCGCCAGCAGCCAAGATCTCGCTGGGGGGGCGCATCCAGATACGCAGTATTTT.

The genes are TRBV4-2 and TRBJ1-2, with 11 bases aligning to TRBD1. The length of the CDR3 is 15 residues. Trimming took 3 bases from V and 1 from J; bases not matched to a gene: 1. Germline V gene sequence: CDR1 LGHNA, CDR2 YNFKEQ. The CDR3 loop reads CASSQGTGGNYGYTF. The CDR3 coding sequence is TGTGCCAGCAGCCAGGGGACAGGGGGTAACTATGGCTACACCTTC.

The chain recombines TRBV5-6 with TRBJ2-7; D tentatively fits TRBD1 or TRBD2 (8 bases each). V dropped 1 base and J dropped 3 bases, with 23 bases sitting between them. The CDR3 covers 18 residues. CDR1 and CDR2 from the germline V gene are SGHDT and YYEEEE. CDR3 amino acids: CASSLSNRGYSGNYEQYF. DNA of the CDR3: TGTGCCAGCAGCTTGAGTAACAGGGGGTATAGCGGGAACTACGAGCAGTACTTC.